This T cell receptor beta chain was captured by sequencing in a study of cytomegalovirus exposure and HLA in healthy donors. On this clone: Its target is unknown.

Findings and caveats of the study: It was likely that a cluster of highly shared sequence variants was a sequencing artifact. As a later analysis revealed, the rate of TCR association differed by HLA locus, with DRB1 most and HLA-C fewest.

The PCR was carried out with 60 Vbeta primers and 13 Jbeta primers. This table comes from immunoSEQ multiplex PCR, and its TCRdb copy is limited to in-frame clones, with some not included. This repertoire includes 90,000 to 130,000 clones. Germline lookup yields CDR1 MDHEN and CDR2 SYDVKM. This CDR3 has 15 amino acids. V lost 5 bases to trimming and J lost 2 bases, with 15 bases between them. Sample: PBMCs. The TCR originated in a man aged 40-50 years in good health and CMV-seropositive. The chain has TRBV28 and TRBJ2-5; D is possibly TRBD2 (5 bases). Written as DNA, the CDR3 is TGTGCCAGCAGTGCGACTCAGCCGGGACAAGAGACCCAGTACTTC. It is translated as CASSATQPGQETQYF.